Shown below are 29 T cell receptor beta chains from a single sample sequenced in a study of T cells in Graves' hyperthyroidism and ophthalmopathy. RNA transcripts provided the source from which TCR beta CDR3 regions were amplified. The HTBI primer set was used in a first-round RT-PCR of the TCR CDR3. TCRdb used MiXCR to reprocess the multiplex PCR reads, holding one entry per CDR3 protein. In the table there are roughly 380,000 distinct CDR3 sequences, over 15% of which are singletons. The sequencing input was blood. These receptors were obtained from a woman aged 40 to 50 with Graves' ophthalmopathy.

There are many counts of this clonotype. The chain has TRBV5-1 and TRBJ2-5; D may be TRBD2 (5 bases). V lost 2 bases to trimming and J lost 1 base, with 9 bases between them. The length of the CDR3 is 14 residues. The germline V gene encodes CDR1 SGHRS and CDR2 YFSETQ. This CDR3 is CASSFGGSQETQYF. CDR3 coding DNA: TGCGCCAGCAGCTTTGGAGGCAGCCAAGAGACCCAGTACTTC.

This clonotype was counted many times. The V call is TRBV30, the J call TRBJ2-7, with D maybe TRBD1 (6 bases). The V gene lost 5 bases and the J gene lost 4 bases, with 9 bases spanning the gap. Germline CDR1 reads GTSNPN; CDR2 reads SVGIG (reference sequence). The CDR3 runs to 11 residues. The CDR3 DNA sequence: TGTGCCTGGGGGACACAATACGAGCAGTACTTC. Protein sequence: CAWGTQYEQYF.

This clonotype was observed many times. The V gene is TRBV12-3 or TRBV12-4, the J gene TRBJ1-1, with D possibly being TRBD1 (6 bases). Trimming stripped 5 bases from V and 1 base from J, with 8 bases between. The length of the CDR3 is 13 residues. The CDR3 bases are TGTGCCAGCAGTCGGGGGGCGAACACTGAAGCTTTCTTT. Translated: CASSRGANTEAFF.

Ten or more counts support this clonotype. The DNA of the CDR3 is TGTGCCAGCAGCTCAGGACTAGCGGGAGAGTACCAAGAGACCCAGTACTTC. This gives the protein CASSSGLAGEYQETQYF. V usage is TRBV7-6 and J usage is TRBJ2-5; 13 bases match TRBD2. V lost 4 bases to trimming and J lost 0 bases; unmatched junction nucleotides: 5. The CDR3 has 17 amino acids. Germline loops: CDR1 SGHVS, CDR2 FNYEAQ.

This sequence joins TRBV4-1 and TRBJ2-5; no firm D call. The CDR3 contains 14 residues. The V gene's germline CDR1 is MGHRA and CDR2 YSYEKL. The V end was cut by 1 base, the J end by 6 bases, with 12 bases between. The CDR3 DNA reads TGCGCCAGCAGCCAAGTAGGAGTTTCGCAGACCCAGTACTTC. It codes for CASSQVGVSQTQYF.

This clonotype was observed at least ten times. V gene TRBV20-1 combines with J gene TRBJ2-2; 10 nucleotides agree with TRBD2. Germline V gene sequence: CDR1 DFQATT, CDR2 SNEGSKA (reference sequence). Trimming removed 2 bases from V and 7 bases from J; junction bases left unmatched: 7. This CDR3 comprises 15 residues. The CDR3 spells CSARTSGISGGELFF. As DNA, the CDR3 is TGCAGTGCTAGAACTAGCGGGATCAGTGGCGGGGAGCTGTTTTTT.

This clonotype showed up many times. The chain is built from TRBV7-2 and TRBJ1-1, with D tentatively TRBD1 (6 bases). The CDR3 is 15 residues long. V was trimmed by 5 bases and J by 5 bases, leaving 18 bases between them. Germline assignment: CDR1 SGHTA and CDR2 FQGNSA. The CDR3 DNA follows: TGTGCCAGCAGCCAAAGGGGGGGCCGGGTGACTGAAGCTTTCTTT. Its translation is CASSQRGGRVTEAFF.

In its sample, this clonotype was seen many times. This chain uses TRBV12-3 or TRBV12-4 with TRBJ1-5; D is unresolved. V lost 3 bases to trimming and J lost 3 bases, with 9 bases between them. The CDR3 is 14 amino acids. CDR3 nucleotides: TGTGCCAGCAGTTTTCAGGTTCTCAATCAGCCCCAGCATTTT. Translating gives CASSFQVLNQPQHF.

This clonotype appeared many times. This chain connects TRBV6-2 or TRBV6-3 to TRBJ1-5; D is undetermined. The CDR3 contains 18 residues. Trimming cost V 0 bases and J 4 bases, with 19 bases left between them. In germline, CDR1 is MNHEY, CDR2 SVGEGT. CDR3 loop: CASSYSWSGMEANQPQHF. The CDR3 nucleotides are TGTGCCAGCAGTTACTCGTGGAGCGGGATGGAGGCTAATCAGCCCCAGCATTTT.

This clonotype was detected many times. The J gene is TRBJ2-2, the V gene TRBV11-2; no firm D call. The germline gives CDR1 SGHAT, CDR2 FQNNGV. With 5 bases removed from V and 1 base from J, the gap between germline ends came to 14 bases. This CDR3 has 16 amino acids. DNA for the CDR3: TGTGCCAGCAGCCTCCGCGAAGGACGGAACACCGGGGAGCTGTTTTTT. This translates into CASSLREGRNTGELFF.

Many counts were recorded for this clonotype. The rearrangement joins TRBV6-2 or TRBV6-3 to TRBJ2-7; D might be TRBD2 (6 bases). CDR3 length: 15 residues. CDR1 and CDR2 from the germline V gene are MNHEY and SVGEGT. V lost 10 bases and J lost 0, with 19 bases in between. The DNA of the CDR3 is TGTGCCACCAGGGTGGACTACCTCAACTCCTACGAGCAGTACTTC. Residues: CATRVDYLNSYEQYF.

This clonotype was seen at least ten times. The rearrangement links TRBV27 to TRBJ2-7; 14 positions match TRBD2. Trimming removed 5 bases from V and 5 bases from J; junction bases left unmatched: 8. The CDR3 sequence is 16 residues long. Looked up from germline, CDR1 is MNHEY and CDR2 is SMNVEV (reference sequence). CDR3 sequence: CASSPWTSGRTHEQYF. The CDR3 DNA sequence: TGTGCCAGCAGTCCCTGGACTAGCGGGAGGACCCACGAGCAGTACTTC.

In its sample, this clonotype was seen many times. This sequence joins TRBV7-2 and TRBJ1-5; no definite D call. The germline gives CDR1 SGHTA, CDR2 FQGNSA. The germline V and J ends were trimmed by 5 bases and 3 bases, with 14 bases remaining between them. This CDR3 has 15 amino acids. The CDR3 protein is CASSPESWFNQPQHF. CDR3 sequence (DNA): TGTGCCAGCAGCCCCGAGTCCTGGTTCAATCAGCCCCAGCATTTT.

This clonotype was counted at least ten times. The chain uses TRBV12-3 or TRBV12-4 and TRBJ2-4; 7 bases fit TRBD1. This CDR3 is 15 amino acids long. V shed 5 bases, J shed 2 bases, and the junction held 6 bases outside the gene matches. Here the CDR3 reads CASSDRDQTKNIQYF. The CDR3 nucleotides read TGTGCCAGCAGTGACAGGGACCAGACCAAAAACATTCAGTACTTC.

This clonotype occurred many times. The genes are TRBV2 and TRBJ2-5; no clear D gene. The germline CDR1 and CDR2 sequences are SNHLY and FYNNEI. The V end lost 0 bases, the J end lost 7 bases, and 12 bases lay between the germline ends. CDR3 length: 14 residues. In nucleotides, the CDR3 is TGTGCCAGCAGTGAAGCGGGCCCGGTGGCGACCCAGTACTTC. This gives the protein CASSEAGPVATQYF.

This clonotype showed up many times. The rearrangement uses TRBV2 and TRBJ1-1; no clear D gene. Trimming shortened V by 6 bases and J by 2 bases, and 10 bases separated the two germline ends. CDR3 length: 13 residues. The germline CDR1 and CDR2 sequences are SNHLY and FYNNEI. The CDR3 DNA sequence: TGTGCCAGCAGGGCTGTTTTAAACACTGAAGCTTTCTTT. It codes for CASRAVLNTEAFF.

This clonotype was seen ten or more times. V gene TRBV6-5 combines with J gene TRBJ1-2; 7 nucleotides agree with TRBD1. Trimming removed 0 bases from V and 4 bases from J; junction bases left unmatched: 8. CDR1 and CDR2 from the germline V gene are MNHEY and SVGAGI. The CDR3 is 16 amino acids. CDR3 sequence: CASSYSRTGASYGYTF. CDR3 sequence (DNA): TGTGCCAGCAGTTACTCGCGGACAGGCGCCTCCTATGGCTACACCTTC.

The chain has TRBV7-8 and TRBJ2-2, with 10 bases fitting TRBD2. Germline V gene data show CDR1 as SGHVS and CDR2 as FQNEAQ. CDR3 size: 16 residues. V trimming: 2 bases; J trimming: 0 bases; junction bases outside the gene matches: 0. The CDR3 is CASSLLAGANTGELFF. CDR3 sequence (DNA): TGTGCCAGCAGCTTACTAGCGGGGGCGAACACCGGGGAGCTGTTTTTT.

This clonotype was found many times. The chain couples TRBV30 to TRBJ1-1; D uncertain. The CDR3 spans 10 residues. The V and J ends lost 1 base and 5 bases respectively, with 2 bases between them. Germline CDR1 and CDR2: GTSNPN and SVGIG (reference sequence). CDR3 DNA sequence: TGTGCCTGGAGTGAGACTGAAGCTTTCTTT. Protein sequence: CAWSETEAFF.

This clonotype was counted many times. The chain employs TRBV6-5 and TRBJ1-2; TRBD1 matches at 7 bases. Looked up from germline, CDR1 is MNHEY and CDR2 is SVGAGI. V lost 3 bases, J lost 0 bases, and 7 bases stayed unmatched. CDR3 length equals 16 residues. CDR3 sequence: CASSYTRQGANYGYTF. As DNA, the CDR3 is TGTGCCAGCAGTTATACCAGACAGGGTGCTAACTATGGCTACACCTTC.

This clonotype was recorded at least ten times. The chain employs TRBV2 and TRBJ2-2; 9 positions agree with TRBD2. V dropped 6 bases and J dropped 4; count of bases not matched to a gene: 9. The CDR3 sequence is 16 residues long. The germline CDR1 and CDR2 sequences are SNHLY and FYNNEI. In DNA form, the CDR3 reads TGTGCCAGCAGCCCTGAAGTAGCGGGAGTCACCGGGGAGCTGTTTTTT. This sequence encodes CASSPEVAGVTGELFF.

This clonotype was picked up a small number of times. The chain combines TRBV12-3 or TRBV12-4 with TRBJ2-5; 10 nucleotides match TRBD2. Trimming at V came to 6 bases and at J to 4 bases, leaving 5 bases not matched to a gene. This CDR3 spans 14 amino acids. CDR3 nucleotides: TGTGCCAGCAGGGTAGCGGGAGGAGCAGAGACCCAGTACTTC. Translated: CASRVAGGAETQYF.

This clonotype was seen at least ten times. The rearrangement links TRBV7-6 to TRBJ1-1; 7 positions match TRBD1. The V gene end was trimmed by 1 base and the J gene end by 10 bases; junction bases not matched to a gene: 3. This CDR3 spans 12 amino acids. The germline V gene has CDR1 SGHVS and CDR2 FNYEAQ. The CDR3 is CASSLEGATAFF. The DNA for the CDR3 is TGTGCCAGCAGCTTAGAGGGGGCCACAGCTTTCTTT.

In this sample, this clonotype turned up many times. This chain uses TRBV28 with TRBJ1-1; D gene unclear. Germline V gene lookup returns CDR1 MDHEN and CDR2 SYDVKM. The CDR3 covers 11 residues. Trimming left V 5 bases short and J 13 bases short, with 14 bases between. The CDR3 DNA reads TGTGCCAGCAGTCTGGACGGATACGTTTTCTTT. Amino acid sequence: CASSLDGYVFF.

This clonotype appeared many times. This rearrangement joins TRBV20-1 to TRBJ1-2, with TRBD1 as a possible D gene (5 bases). The germline V gene encodes CDR1 DFQATT and CDR2 SNEGSKA (reference sequence). This CDR3 comprises 16 residues. Trimming left V 0 bases short and J 8 bases short, with 22 bases between. Here the CDR3 DNA reads TGCAGTGCTAGAGATTTATCAGGAAGGGGCGATGGGGGCTACACCTTC. It yields the protein CSARDLSGRGDGGYTF.

About this clonotype itself: The junction and the germline gene differ at one end; a read error may be behind it. This chain links TRBV2 with TRBJ1-6; D remains unclear. Germline V gene data show CDR1 as SNHLY and CDR2 as FYNNEI. The CDR3 covers 13 residues. The CDR3 here is CASKISYNSPLLF. The CDR3 DNA sequence: TGTGCCAGCAAAATCTCCTATAATTCACCCCTCCTCTTT.

V is TRBV28 and J is TRBJ2-6; tentatively, D is TRBD1 (5 bases). Trimming removed 5 bases from V and 4 bases from J, with 9 bases in between. The CDR3 has 14 residues. From germline, CDR1 is MDHEN and CDR2 SYDVKM. The CDR3 nucleotides read TGTGCCAGCAGTGCTAGACAGGGGGCCAACGTCCTGACTTTC. It is translated as CASSARQGANVLTF.

This clonotype appeared many times. The rearrangement uses TRBV5-1 and TRBJ1-1; 9 bases map to TRBD1. The CDR3 is 14 residues long. Germline trimming cut 5 bases from V and 6 bases from J; bases unmatched to any gene: 8. CDR1 and CDR2 from the germline V gene are SGHRS and YFSETQ. The CDR3 nucleotides are TGCGCCAGCAGGTCCGGGACAGGGAAAGCTGAAGCTTTCTTT. It specifies CASRSGTGKAEAFF.

The chain recombines TRBV19 with TRBJ2-5, with D possibly being TRBD1 (5 bases). Trimming cost V 5 bases and J 1 base, with 11 bases left between them. The CDR3 length is 14 residues. Per the germline V gene, CDR1 is LNHDA and CDR2 is SQIVND (reference sequence). CDR3 amino acids: CASSARQFQETQYF. In nucleotides, the CDR3 is TGTGCCAGTAGTGCCCGACAGTTCCAAGAGACCCAGTACTTC.